The 24 T cell receptor beta chains in this list originate from one sample, sequenced in a study of OX40 agonist ivuxolimab in advanced cancers. Assay: immunoSEQ multiplex PCR; the TCRdb copy retains only in-frame clones and omits some. This sample yields roughly 50,000 clones, of which roughly 85% are seen a single time; under 5% belongs to the top ten. The sequenced sample was CD4+ or CD8+ T cells sorted from blood, obtained in a trial of the OX40 agonist ivuxolimab. These TCRs come from an adult with an advanced solid tumor such as melanoma, head and neck, liver or kidney cancer.

The chain has TRBV19 and TRBJ2-7; the D gene is possibly TRBD1 (6 bases). This CDR3 spans 15 amino acids. Germline V gives CDR1 LNHDA, CDR2 SQIVND (reference sequence). Trimming shortened V by 3 bases and J by 0 bases, and 12 bases separated the two germline ends. For the CDR3, the DNA is TGTGCCAGTAGTATTGGCAGGGGTGCCTCCTACGAGCAGTACTTC. Its translation: CASSIGRGASYEQYF.

This clone was seen just once. V gene TRBV6-1 combines with J gene TRBJ2-3; 8 bases agree with TRBD2. The CDR3 runs to 17 residues. The V gene end was trimmed by 4 bases and the J gene end by 2 bases; junction bases not matched to a gene: 11. The germline gives CDR1 MNHNS, CDR2 SASEGT. CDR3 in DNA: TGTGCCAGCAGTGGAGAATTCGGGGGGGTAAACACAGATACGCAGTATTTT. Amino acid sequence: CASSGEFGGVNTDTQYF.

This rearrangement joins TRBV5-4 to TRBJ2-3; 13 nucleotides agree with TRBD2. This CDR3 comprises 15 residues. Germline V lookup: CDR1 SGHNT, CDR2 YYREEE (reference sequence). Germline trimming cut 4 bases from V and 8 bases from J; bases unmatched to any gene: 7. Here the CDR3 DNA reads TGTGCCAGCAGCCAACTAGCGGGGGGGCCCGGTACGCAGTATTTT. Translation gives CASSQLAGGPGTQYF.

The DNA for the CDR3 is TGCGCCAGCAGCTTCGGACAGTTTTCAACTAATGAAAAACTGTTTTTT. This encodes CASSFGQFSTNEKLFF. This chain joins TRBV5-1 and TRBJ1-4, with a possible D match to TRBD1 (6 bases). The length of the CDR3 is 16 residues. The germline V gene has CDR1 SGHRS and CDR2 YFSETQ. V was trimmed by 2 bases and J by 0 bases, leaving 11 bases between them. Combining the CDR3 with reference TRBV5-1 and TRBJ1-4 gives the whole variable domain KAGVTQTPRYLIKTRGQQVTLSCSPISGHRSVSWYQQTPGQGLQFLFEYFSETQRNKGNFPGRFSGRQFSNSRSEMNVSTLELGDSALYLCASSFGQFSTNEKLFFGSGTQLSVL.

Here the CDR3 reads CASSTLDGYNEQFF. CDR3 DNA: TGTGCCAGCAGTACCCTGGACGGGTACAATGAGCAGTTCTTC. The chain joins TRBV6-5 to TRBJ2-1; D unclear. CDR3 length: 14 amino acids. V gave up 5 bases and J gave up 4 bases, with 12 bases separating them. Germline-derived CDR1 and CDR2 are MNHEY and SVGAGI.

The chain employs TRBV11-3 and TRBJ1-1; possible D gene TRBD1, 6 bases. V was pared by 0 bases and J by 1 base, with 6 bases between. Germline-derived CDR1 and CDR2 are SGHNT and YENEEA. This CDR3 spans 14 amino acids. CDR3 nucleotide sequence: TGTGCCAGCAGCTTAGAGACAGGGAACACTGAAGCTTTCTTT. Translated, it gives CASSLETGNTEAFF.

This clone has just a few counts. The chain is built from TRBV5-6 and TRBJ1-2; D not resolved. V lost 4 bases to trimming and J lost 1 base, with 5 bases between them. The germline V gene has CDR1 SGHDT and CDR2 YYEEEE. The CDR3 totals 12 residues. CDR3 region: CASSELNYGYTF. The CDR3 nucleotides are TGTGCCAGCAGCGAACTTAACTATGGCTACACCTTC.

The rearrangement joins TRBV5-4 to TRBJ1-4; the match to TRBD1 covers 7 bases. The trim removed 4 bases at V and 4 bases at J, leaving 4 bases unmatched. This CDR3 is built from 14 residues. Germline CDR1 reads SGHNT; CDR2 reads YYREEE (reference sequence). Written as DNA, the CDR3 is TGTGCCAGCAGCACCAGGGACAGTAATGAAAAACTGTTTTTT. Encoded protein: CASSTRDSNEKLFF.

The J gene is TRBJ2-1, the V gene TRBV5-1; D gene unclear. Germline lookup yields CDR1 SGHRS and CDR2 YFSETQ. Trimming took 1 base from V and 9 from J, leaving 11 bases between them. CDR3 length: 13 amino acids. In DNA form, the CDR3 reads TGCGCCAGCAGCTTGAGCCCTGGCGGTGAGCAGTTCTTC. Protein sequence: CASSLSPGGEQFF.

The V call is TRBV11-1, the J call TRBJ2-2; no clear D gene. The germline CDR1 and CDR2 sequences are SGHAT and FQDESV (reference sequence). The CDR3 extends over 16 amino acids. V lost 7 bases, J lost 2 bases, and 17 bases lay in between. The CDR3 DNA sequence: TGTGCCAGCAAGAACTGGGTGGCGGAAAACACCGGGGAGCTGTTTTTT. Its translation is CASKNWVAENTGELFF.

The chain employs TRBV7-9 and TRBJ1-6; D remains unclear. The CDR3 is 13 amino acids. In germline, CDR1 is SEHNR, CDR2 FQNEAQ (reference sequence). V lost 5 bases and J 2 bases, leaving 4 bases between the germline ends. This CDR3 is CASSEPYNSPLHF. CDR3 DNA: TGTGCCAGCAGCGAACCCTATAATTCACCCCTCCACTTT.

The genes are TRBV18 and TRBJ1-4; D is possibly TRBD1 (6 bases). Germline CDR1 and CDR2: KGHSH and LQKENI. Deletions cut 6 bases from V and 3 bases from J, with 20 bases between. The CDR3 runs 17 residues. The CDR3 bases are TGTGCCAGCTCGTACAGGGAGACTGTCACCCCTAATGAAAAACTGTTTTTT. Translated, it gives CASSYRETVTPNEKLFF.

Remarks on this clone: The same CDR3 arises from other DNA sequences in this sample as well. The chain employs TRBV5-1 and TRBJ2-2; 7 bases are a match to TRBD1. The J segment lost 2 bases and the V segment lost 6 bases, leaving 4 bases of the junction unmatched. Per germline, CDR1 SGHRS and CDR2 YFSETQ. The CDR3 runs 14 residues. The CDR3 protein is CASKRQGNTGELFF. As DNA, the CDR3 is TGCGCCAGCAAAAGACAGGGAAACACCGGGGAGCTGTTTTTT.

V and J are TRBV6-6 and TRBJ1-5; tentative D call: TRBD1 (5 bases). CDR3 size: 15 residues. Germline V gene lookup returns CDR1 MNHNY and CDR2 SVGAGI (reference sequence). Between the trimmed V and J ends, which lost 6 bases and 6 bases, there was a span of 18 bases. CDR3 bases: TGTGCCAGCAGCACGGGGGACCAAAGGGGTCAGCCCCAGCATTTT. Protein: CASSTGDQRGQPQHF.

The chain combines TRBV29-1 with TRBJ2-2; tentative D call: TRBD2 (5 bases). Per germline, CDR1 SQVTM and CDR2 ANQGSEA. The CDR3 totals 14 residues. The V end was cut by 6 bases, the J end by 0 bases, with 11 bases between. The CDR3 region is CSVRVSANTGELFF. The CDR3 DNA is TGCAGCGTGAGGGTCTCAGCGAACACCGGGGAGCTGTTTTTT.

The genes are TRBV9 and TRBJ1-1; the D is unclear. Germline CDR1 is SGDLS and CDR2 is YYNGEE. V lost 0 bases to trimming and J lost 8 bases, with 14 bases between them. The CDR3 consists of 14 residues. CDR3 DNA sequence: TGTGCCAGCAGCGTAGTACTCCCCACAGAAGAAGCTTTCTTT. It encodes CASSVVLPTEEAFF.

This clone has only a few counts. This chain joins TRBV7-3 and TRBJ1-6; 8 bases match TRBD1. V shed 3 bases, J shed 10 bases, and the junction held 8 bases outside the gene matches. Germline assignment: CDR1 SGHTA and CDR2 FQGTGA. This CDR3 is built from 15 residues. Here the CDR3 reads CASSFLPGGESPLHF. DNA of the CDR3: TGTGCCAGCAGCTTCCTGCCAGGGGGCGAATCACCCCTCCACTTT. The variable domain in full, completed from reference TRBV7-3 and TRBJ1-6, reads GAGVSQTPSNKVTEKGKYVELRCDPISGHTALYWYRQSLGQGPEFLIYFQGTGAADDSGLPNDRFFAVRPEGSVSTLKIQRTERGDSAVYLCASSFLPGGESPLHFGNGTRLTVT.

The chain combines TRBV29-1 with TRBJ1-2; no clear D. The CDR3 totals 14 residues. The V gene lost 2 bases and the J gene lost 4 bases, with 14 bases spanning the gap. Germline V gene data show CDR1 as SQVTM and CDR2 as ANQGSEA. CDR3 residues: CSVESGPSGYGYTF. The CDR3, as DNA: TGCAGCGTTGAATCCGGGCCGTCTGGCTATGGCTACACCTTC.

Notes on this clone: The sample contains more than one DNA sequence encoding this CDR3. The V and J genes are TRBV5-1 and TRBJ2-1; either TRBD1 or TRBD2 may fit D (6 bases each). This CDR3 comprises 16 residues. V was pared by 0 bases and J by 3 bases, with 13 bases between. Germline V gene sequence: CDR1 SGHRS, CDR2 YFSETQ. The CDR3 protein is CASSLGRGADYNEQFF. DNA of the CDR3: TGCGCCAGCAGCTTGGGGAGGGGGGCTGACTACAATGAGCAGTTCTTC.

V gene TRBV5-1 combines with J gene TRBJ1-3, with D unresolved. V dropped 0 bases and J dropped 0 bases, with 4 bases sitting between them. Germline CDR1 and CDR2: SGHRS and YFSETQ. The CDR3 runs to 14 residues. The CDR3 reads CASSLGTSGNTIYF. In DNA, the CDR3 is TGCGCCAGCAGCTTGGGGACCTCTGGAAACACCATATATTTT.

J is TRBJ2-5 and V is TRBV18; TRBD2 aligns across 14 bases. Germline V gene lookup returns CDR1 KGHSH and CDR2 LQKENI. V shed 0 bases, J shed 4 bases, and the junction held 1 base outside the gene matches. This CDR3 is 16 amino acids long. As DNA, the CDR3 is TGTGCCAGCTCACCACCCGGGACTAGCGGGGGAGAGACCCAGTACTTC. This sequence encodes CASSPPGTSGGETQYF.

The chain employs TRBV28 and TRBJ2-7; 8 bases line up with TRBD1. This CDR3 has 14 residues. After removal of 6 bases from V and 3 bases from J, the junction contained 7 bases not matched to a gene. Germline V gene sequence: CDR1 MDHEN, CDR2 SYDVKM. DNA for the CDR3: TGTGCCAGCAGGGCCTTCGACAGGGGCTACGAGCAGTACTTC. It codes for CASRAFDRGYEQYF.

V and J are TRBV6-1 and TRBJ2-3; 9 bases fit TRBD2. V lost 6 bases, J lost 2 bases, and 3 bases stayed unmatched. CDR1 and CDR2 (germline): MNHNS, SASEGT. The length of the CDR3 is 14 residues. In DNA, the CDR3 is TGTGCCAGCAGGCGGGGGGGCGACACAGATACGCAGTATTTT. It encodes CASRRGGDTDTQYF.

V usage is TRBV11-1 and J usage is TRBJ2-5; 7 bases fit TRBD1. Germline V gene sequence: CDR1 SGHAT, CDR2 FQDESV (reference sequence). J lost 2 bases, V lost 2 bases, and 8 bases had no gene match. The CDR3 length is 16 residues. The CDR3 loop reads CASSLRSARGQETQYF. CDR3 in DNA: TGTGCCAGCAGCTTAAGGTCGGCCAGGGGGCAAGAGACCCAGTACTTC.